The 22 T cell receptor beta chains presented below share a single source sample, sequenced in a study of blood T cell repertoires in COVID-19. Repertoires were generated with immunoSEQ multiplex PCR, while TCRdb's copy carries only in-frame clones and drops some. Among approximately 230,000 clones listed, 87% were seen once. The specimen sequenced was peripheral blood. Source of these receptors: a man between 18 and 29 years old with active or convalescent COVID-19.

The V gene is TRBV10-1, the J gene TRBJ1-2; D is ambiguous. The germline CDR1 and CDR2 sequences are WNHNN and SYGVQD (reference sequence). V gave up 2 bases and J gave up 7 bases, with 11 bases separating them. The CDR3 has 13 amino acids. This CDR3 is CASSETKDGGYTF. DNA of the CDR3: TGCGCCAGCAGTGAGACTAAAGATGGTGGCTACACCTTC.

In this sample, this clone turned up a few times. The J gene is TRBJ2-4, the V gene TRBV7-8, with 12 nucleotides matching TRBD1. V lost 2 bases to trimming and J lost 5 bases; unmatched junction nucleotides: 4. The length of the CDR3 is 16 residues. CDR1 and CDR2 (germline): SGHVS, FQNEAQ. Here the CDR3 reads CASSLRGTGGQNIQYF. CDR3 nucleotide sequence: TGTGCCAGCAGCTTAAGAGGGACAGGGGGCCAAAACATTCAGTACTTC.

On this clone itself: The missing conserved phenylalanine or tryptophan at the end of this CDR3 makes a read error likely. This chain uses TRBV29-1 with TRBJ1-2; 10 bases are shared with TRBD1. CDR3 length: 12 residues. Germline CDR1 and CDR2: SQVTM and ANQGSEA. J gave up 6 bases and V 7 bases, and 5 bases lay outside the gene matches. The CDR3 spells CSGGQGMDGYTL. The CDR3 nucleotides are TGCAGCGGGGGACAGGGGATGGATGGCTACACCCTC.

This clone was recorded only once. The V gene is TRBV6-6, the J gene TRBJ1-2; D uncertain. CDR1 is MNHNY and CDR2 is SVGAGI in the germline V gene (reference sequence). CDR3 length equals 15 residues. Between the trimmed V and J ends, which lost 2 bases and 0 bases, there was a span of 10 bases. CDR3 in amino acids: CASSYPQEANYGYTF. In DNA, the CDR3 is TGTGCCAGCAGTTACCCCCAGGAGGCTAACTATGGCTACACCTTC.

The genes are TRBV28 and TRBJ1-1; D is undetermined. CDR3 length: 12 amino acids. Germline values: CDR1 MDHEN, CDR2 SYDVKM. V was cut by 4 bases and J by 10 bases, with 13 bases left in between. CDR3 protein: CASSSRGSRAFF. The CDR3 nucleotides read TGTGCCAGCAGTTCGAGAGGCTCGAGAGCTTTCTTT.

V is TRBV19 and J is TRBJ1-2; TRBD1 agrees at 8 bases. After removal of 5 bases from V and 5 bases from J, the junction contained 4 bases not matched to a gene. The CDR3 spans 13 residues. Germline values: CDR1 LNHDA, CDR2 SQIVND (reference sequence). CDR3 bases: TGTGCCAGTAGTCTAGGACAGGGTTATGGCTACACCTTC. It specifies CASSLGQGYGYTF.

The chain is built from TRBV27 and TRBJ1-1; unclear D gene. V was clipped by 8 bases and J by 4 bases, with 14 bases between them. The germline CDR1 and CDR2 sequences are MNHEY and SMNVEV (reference sequence). The CDR3 sequence is 13 residues long. The CDR3 sequence: CASGIRPGTEAFF. The CDR3 region has the DNA TGTGCCAGCGGTATTCGCCCCGGCACTGAAGCTTTCTTT.

The chain carries TRBV3-1 (or the pseudogene TRBV3-2) and TRBJ1-4; possibly TRBD1 for D (5 bases). Trimming removed 0 bases from V and 8 bases from J, with 13 bases in between. Germline CDR1 LGHDT, CDR2 YNNKEL (reference sequence). The CDR3 has 15 residues. CDR3 amino acids: CASSQDPGSNEKLFF. In nucleotides, the CDR3 is TGTGCCAGCAGCCAAGATCCAGGGTCGAACGAAAAACTGTTTTTT.

J is TRBJ1-1 and V is TRBV5-5; no clear D. V shed 3 bases and J shed 4 bases, with 19 bases lying between them. The CDR3 totals 16 residues. Looked up from germline, CDR1 is SGHKS and CDR2 is YYEKEE (reference sequence). This CDR3 reads CASSSAGILGSTEAFF. CDR3 coding DNA: TGTGCCAGCAGCTCCGCGGGAATTCTGGGAAGCACTGAAGCTTTCTTT.

The CDR3, as DNA: TGTGCCAGCAGCTTAGCCCGGGACACGAGTTACACAGATACGCAGTATTTT. Residues: CASSLARDTSYTDTQYF. The rearrangement joins TRBV7-2 to TRBJ2-3; perhaps TRBD1 as D (6 bases). Germline values: CDR1 SGHTA, CDR2 FQGNSA. Trimming pared 0 bases from V and 2 bases from J, leaving 15 bases between. There are 17 residues in the CDR3.

This chain joins TRBV7-9 and TRBJ1-1; D is unresolved. Trimming shortened V by 1 base and J by 0 bases, and 12 bases separated the two germline ends. The CDR3 totals 16 residues. CDR1 and CDR2 from the germline V gene are SEHNR and FQNEAQ (reference sequence). The CDR3 sequence is CASSLGPGGMNTEAFF. The DNA for the CDR3 is TGTGCCAGCAGCTTAGGCCCGGGAGGGATGAACACTGAAGCTTTCTTT.

The rearrangement uses TRBV7-2 and TRBJ1-5; the match to TRBD1 covers 7 bases. The CDR3 consists of 15 residues. CDR1 is SGHTA and CDR2 is FQGNSA in the germline V gene. The ends lost 1 base at V and 4 bases at J; junction bases unmatched: 4. The CDR3 nucleotides read TGTGCCAGCAGCTTAGAGGCAGGGGGAAATCAGCCCCAGCATTTT. This encodes CASSLEAGGNQPQHF. The entire variable domain, with the rest obtained from reference TRBV7-2 and TRBJ1-5, is as follows: GAGVSQSPSNKVTEKGKDVELRCDPISGHTALYWYRQSLGQGLEFLIYFQGNSAPDKSGLPSDRFSAERTGGSVSTLTIQRTQQEDSAVYLCASSLEAGGNQPQHFGDGTRLSIL.

The V call is TRBV7-3, the J call TRBJ2-5, with D uncertain. Germline loops: CDR1 SGHTA, CDR2 FQGTGA. This CDR3 region has 14 residues. Trimming shortened V by 2 bases and J by 3 bases, and 10 bases separated the two germline ends. CDR3: CASSLSATEETQYF. The CDR3 nucleotides are TGTGCCAGCAGCTTATCAGCGACCGAAGAGACCCAGTACTTC.

The rearrangement joins TRBV5-6 to TRBJ2-5, with 13 bases fitting TRBD2. Trimming removed 4 bases from V and 5 bases from J; junction bases left unmatched: 2. The CDR3 contains 14 residues. Germline CDR1 SGHDT, CDR2 YYEEEE. Here the CDR3 DNA reads TGTGCCAGCAGCACTAGCGGGGGGGTCGAGACCCAGTACTTC. It translates to CASSTSGGVETQYF.

This rearrangement joins TRBV4-3 to TRBJ1-1; no definite D call. V lost 0 bases, J lost 1 base, and 15 bases lay in between. This CDR3 has 17 amino acids. The germline V gene encodes CDR1 LGHNA and CDR2 YSLEER. The CDR3 loop is CASSQEPGGLPNTEAFF. For the CDR3, the DNA is TGCGCCAGCAGCCAAGAGCCGGGCGGACTCCCGAACACTGAAGCTTTCTTT.

This clone was found many times. V gene TRBV10-3 combines with J gene TRBJ2-2; no definite D call. Germline CDR1 and CDR2: ENHRY and SYGVKD. V lost 3 bases and J 5 bases, leaving 10 bases between the germline ends. This CDR3 has 14 amino acids. The CDR3 spells CAISETDSTGELFF. The CDR3 nucleotides read TGTGCCATCAGTGAAACAGATTCTACCGGGGAGCTGTTTTTT.

This chain joins TRBV6-5 and TRBJ2-2; D may be TRBD1 (5 bases). This CDR3 region has 15 residues. Germline CDR1 MNHEY, CDR2 SVGAGI. The germline V and J ends were trimmed by 1 base and 4 bases, with 10 bases remaining between them. The CDR3 DNA sequence: TGTGCCAGCAGTTACTTCCAGGGAAGCACCGGGGAGCTGTTTTTT. Its protein is CASSYFQGSTGELFF.

The chain has TRBV9 and TRBJ1-1; D is unresolved. The germline V and J ends were trimmed by 4 bases and 4 bases, with 14 bases remaining between them. CDR1 and CDR2 from the germline V gene are SGDLS and YYNGEE. The CDR3 has 14 amino acids. The CDR3, as DNA: TGTGCCAGCAGCTCGGAGTTGGGTGCCACTGAAGCTTTCTTT. It translates to CASSSELGATEAFF.

The chain carries TRBV11-2 and TRBJ1-1; D uncertain. Germline V gives CDR1 SGHAT, CDR2 FQNNGV. Trimming pared 5 bases from V and 4 bases from J, leaving 11 bases between. The CDR3 length is 13 residues. The CDR3 DNA reads TGTGCCAGCAGCCTCCCCAGTTTCACTGAAGCTTTCTTT. Translated, it gives CASSLPSFTEAFF.

This chain connects TRBV27 to TRBJ1-5, with 10 positions matching TRBD1. J was trimmed by 0 bases and V by 5 bases; bases with no gene match: 4. Germline lookup yields CDR1 MNHEY and CDR2 SMNVEV (reference sequence). The CDR3 totals 16 residues. CDR3 sequence reads: CASSRTGGYSNQPQHF. In DNA form, the CDR3 reads TGTGCCAGCAGTAGGACAGGGGGGTATAGCAATCAGCCCCAGCATTTT.

This sequence joins TRBV28 and TRBJ1-5; D is perhaps TRBD1 (6 bases). Germline loops: CDR1 MDHEN, CDR2 SYDVKM. The ends were cut back, 1 base at V and 6 bases at J, with 13 bases in the middle. The CDR3 has 15 amino acids. The CDR3: CASSLFGGWSQPQHF. The CDR3 DNA follows: TGTGCCAGCAGTTTATTTGGGGGCTGGAGTCAGCCCCAGCATTTT.

This clone was seen once. V is TRBV12-5 and J is TRBJ2-1, with D perhaps matching TRBD2 (6 bases). In germline, CDR1 is LGHNT, CDR2 FRNRAP. The CDR3 loop spans 15 amino acids. The germline V and J ends were trimmed by 4 bases and 6 bases, with 16 bases remaining between them. The CDR3 loop is CASGWDSRNLNEQFF. DNA of the CDR3: TGTGCTAGTGGTTGGGACTCCAGAAACCTCAATGAGCAGTTCTTC.